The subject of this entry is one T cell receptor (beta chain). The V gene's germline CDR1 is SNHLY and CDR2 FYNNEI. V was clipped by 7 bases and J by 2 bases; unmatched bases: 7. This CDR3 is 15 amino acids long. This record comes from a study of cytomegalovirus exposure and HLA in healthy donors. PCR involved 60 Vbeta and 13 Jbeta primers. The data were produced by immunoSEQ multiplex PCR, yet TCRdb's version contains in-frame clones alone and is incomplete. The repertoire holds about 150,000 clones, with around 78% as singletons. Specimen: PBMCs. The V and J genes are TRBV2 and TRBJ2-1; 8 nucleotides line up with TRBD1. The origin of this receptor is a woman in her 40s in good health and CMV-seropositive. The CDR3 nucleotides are TGTGCCAGCAAGGGGGAACAGGGGGCCTACAATGAGCAGTTCTTC. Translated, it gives CASKGEQGAYNEQFF.